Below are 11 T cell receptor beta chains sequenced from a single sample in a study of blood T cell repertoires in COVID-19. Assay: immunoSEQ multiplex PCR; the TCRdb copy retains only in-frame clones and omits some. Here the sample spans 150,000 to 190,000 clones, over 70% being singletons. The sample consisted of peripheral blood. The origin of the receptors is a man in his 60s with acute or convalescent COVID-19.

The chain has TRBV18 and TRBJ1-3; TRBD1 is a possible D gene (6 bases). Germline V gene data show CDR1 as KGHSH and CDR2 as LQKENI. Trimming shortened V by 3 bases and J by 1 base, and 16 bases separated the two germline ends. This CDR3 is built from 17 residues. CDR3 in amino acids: CASSPEGRGRSGNTIYF. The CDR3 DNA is TGTGCCAGCTCACCCGAGGGCAGGGGAAGGTCTGGAAACACCATATATTTT.

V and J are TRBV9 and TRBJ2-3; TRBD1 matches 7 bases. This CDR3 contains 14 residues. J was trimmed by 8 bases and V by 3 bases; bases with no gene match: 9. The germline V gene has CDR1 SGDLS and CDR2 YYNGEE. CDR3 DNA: TGTGCCAGCAGCGGGAGGCCGGGACAGTCTACGCAGTATTTT. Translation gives CASSGRPGQSTQYF.

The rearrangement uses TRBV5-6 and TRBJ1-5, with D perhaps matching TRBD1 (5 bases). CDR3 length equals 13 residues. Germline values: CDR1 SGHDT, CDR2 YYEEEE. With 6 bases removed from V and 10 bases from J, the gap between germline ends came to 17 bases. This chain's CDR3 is CASTIGGVPPQHF. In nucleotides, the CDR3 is TGTGCCAGCACCATTGGGGGGGTCCCTCCCCAGCATTTT. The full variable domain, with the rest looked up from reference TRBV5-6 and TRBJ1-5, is DAGVTQSPTHLIKTRGQQVTLRCSPKSGHDTVSWYQQALGQGPQFIFQYYEEEERQRGNFPDRFSGHQFPNYSSELNVNALLLGDSALYLCASTIGGVPPQHFGDGTRLSIL.

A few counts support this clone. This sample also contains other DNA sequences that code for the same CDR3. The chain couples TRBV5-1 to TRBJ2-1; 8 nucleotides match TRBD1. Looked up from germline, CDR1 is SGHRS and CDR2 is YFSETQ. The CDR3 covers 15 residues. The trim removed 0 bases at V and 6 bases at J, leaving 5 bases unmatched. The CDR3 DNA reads TGCGCCAGCAGCTTGGGCGGACAGGGACTCAATGAGCAGTTCTTC. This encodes CASSLGGQGLNEQFF.

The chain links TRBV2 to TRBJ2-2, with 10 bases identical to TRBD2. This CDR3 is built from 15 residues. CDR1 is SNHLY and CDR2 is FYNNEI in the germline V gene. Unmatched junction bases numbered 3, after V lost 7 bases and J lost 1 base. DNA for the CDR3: TGTGCCAGCAAATCTAGCGGGGGGAACACCGGGGAGCTGTTTTTT. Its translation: CASKSSGGNTGELFF.

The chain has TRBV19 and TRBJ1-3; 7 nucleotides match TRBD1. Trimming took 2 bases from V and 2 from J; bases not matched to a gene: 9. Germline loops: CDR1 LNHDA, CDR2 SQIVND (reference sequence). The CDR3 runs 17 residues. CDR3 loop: CASSIPFRGGAGNTIYF. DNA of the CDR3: TGTGCCAGTAGTATACCGTTTAGAGGGGGCGCTGGAAACACCATATATTTT.

In DNA, the CDR3 is TGTGCCAGCAGCCCTGGACAGGGAAGATCACCCCTCCACTTT. Protein sequence: CASSPGQGRSPLHF. The chain links TRBV7-9 to TRBJ1-6; 8 bases are a match to TRBD1. Germline V gene data show CDR1 as SEHNR and CDR2 as FQNEAQ (reference sequence). This CDR3 spans 14 amino acids. V lost 5 bases and J lost 10; bases outside the gene matches: 7.

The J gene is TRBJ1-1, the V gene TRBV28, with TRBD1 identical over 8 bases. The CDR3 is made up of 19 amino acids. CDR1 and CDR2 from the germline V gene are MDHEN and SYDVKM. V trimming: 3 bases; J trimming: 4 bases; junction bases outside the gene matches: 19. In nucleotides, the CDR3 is TGTGCCAGCAGTTTTCTCCCACCTCTCTTCCGCACAGGGGGCACTGAAGCTTTCTTT. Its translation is CASSFLPPLFRTGGTEAFF.

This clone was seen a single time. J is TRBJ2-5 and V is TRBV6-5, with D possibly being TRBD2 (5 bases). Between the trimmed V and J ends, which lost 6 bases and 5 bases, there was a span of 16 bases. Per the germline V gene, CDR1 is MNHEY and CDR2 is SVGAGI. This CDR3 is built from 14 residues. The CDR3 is CASRAFFGGETQYF. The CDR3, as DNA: TGTGCCAGCAGAGCCTTCTTTGGCGGGGAGACCCAGTACTTC.

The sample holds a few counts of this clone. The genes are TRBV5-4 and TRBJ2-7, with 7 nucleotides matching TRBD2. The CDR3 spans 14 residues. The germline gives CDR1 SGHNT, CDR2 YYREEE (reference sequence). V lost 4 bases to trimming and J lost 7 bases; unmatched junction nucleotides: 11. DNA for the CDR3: TGTGCCAGCAGCCCGGGCGGGGGATCCAGGGAGCAGTACTTC. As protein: CASSPGGGSREQYF. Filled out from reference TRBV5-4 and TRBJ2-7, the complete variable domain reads ETGVTQSPTHLIKTRGQQVTLRCSSQSGHNTVSWYQQALGQGPQFIFQYYREEENGRGNFPPRFSGLQFPNYSSELNVNALELDDSALYLCASSPGGGSREQYFGPGTRLTVT.

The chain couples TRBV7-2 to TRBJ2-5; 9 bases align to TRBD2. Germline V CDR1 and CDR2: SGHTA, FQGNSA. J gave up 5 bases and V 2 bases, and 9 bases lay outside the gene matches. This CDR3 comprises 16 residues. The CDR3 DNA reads TGTGCCAGCAGCTTAAACCCGGCGGGAGGGGGGGAGACCCAGTACTTC. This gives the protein CASSLNPAGGGETQYF.